These 28 T cell receptor gamma chains were sequenced from one sample in a study of gamma delta lymphoproliferative disorders and STAT genes. Genomic DNA from isolated PBMCs served as the sequencing template. TCRdb re-called clones from the multiplex PCR reads using CATT. The sample consists of 2,200 or so gamma-chain clones, approximately 9.3% of them appearing once. Sample: blood. The receptors originated from a human donor with gamma-delta T-cell large granular lymphocyte leukemia.

In its sample, this clone ranks as large (0.1 to 1%). It is likely a read error: a sequence one base away is far more abundant. The rearrangement joins TRGV9 to TRGJP. Assignment of the J gene here rests on matching the DNA to germline, because TCRdb gives none. Germline CDR1 GITISATS, CDR2 ISYDGTV (reference sequence). This CDR3 spans 16 amino acids. The CDR3 spells CALWEVEELGKKSKVF. The CDR3 DNA reads as TGTGCCTTGTGGGAGGTGGAAGAGTTGGGCAAAAAAAGCAAGGTATTT.

This clone was counted only a few times. The chain is built from TRGV10 and TRGJ1 or TRGJ2. Assignment of the J gene here rests on matching the DNA to germline, because TCRdb gives none. TRGV10 is assigned to the ORF class and has an uncertain function. After removal of 8 bases from V and 0 bases from J, the junction contained 11 bases not matched to a gene. The CDR3 covers 15 residues. This chain's CDR3 is CAAWDRPPNYYKKLF. CDR3 bases: TGTGCTGCGTGGGATAGGCCCCCGAATTATTATAAGAAACTCTTT.

This clone was seen only a few times. This chain connects TRGV9 to TRGJ1 or TRGJ2. Here the J gene came from matching the DNA to germline, since TCRdb omits it. The V segment lost 2 bases and the J segment 3 bases; nucleotides outside the gene matches: 4. The CDR3 runs to 13 residues. Germline V gene lookup returns CDR1 GITISATS and CDR2 ISYDGTV (reference sequence). The CDR3 reads CALWEGVYYKKLF. For the CDR3, the DNA is TGTGCCTTGTGGGAGGGAGTTTATTATAAGAAACTCTTT.

Of note for this clone: The DNA is left out, because the CDR3 cannot be placed on it with certainty; the CDR3 is given as TCRdb lists it. The V gene was identified as TRGV11, while no J gene was called. TRGV11 falls under the ORF class, with uncertain function. The CDR3 spans 10 residues, counting both ends. This CDR3 is CTTVPAKKLF.

V gene TRGV8 combines with J gene TRGJ1 or TRGJ2. TCRdb offers no J gene call, so here the DNA was matched to germline to obtain one. J gave up 3 bases and V 9 bases, and 2 bases lay outside the gene matches. The CDR3 runs to 10 residues. Germline-derived CDR1 and CDR2 are VENAVY and YDSYNSRV. The CDR3 sequence: CATVYYKKLF. The DNA of the CDR3 is TGTGCCACCGTTTATTATAAGAAACTCTTT.

This clone was seen only a few times. The V gene reported is TRGV2; the J gene is uncalled. Germline V lookup: CDR1 EGSNGY, CDR2 YDSYNSKV. CDR3 length: 11 residues. CDR3 sequence: CATWDGLEKLF. DNA of the CDR3: TGTGCCACCTGGGACGGGCTGGAAAAACTCTTT.

This clone occurred once. The V gene is TRGV5, the J gene TRGJP2. Assignment of the J gene here rests on matching the DNA to germline, because TCRdb gives none. Per the germline V gene, CDR1 is VINAFY and CDR2 is YDVSNSKD. V lost 9 bases and J lost 5; bases outside the gene matches: 9. This CDR3 has 13 amino acids. As DNA, the CDR3 is TGTGCCACCGGGTGGTTGAGTGATTGGATCAAGACGTTT. This codes for CATGWLSDWIKTF.

V is TRGV3 and J is TRGJ1 or TRGJ2. TCRdb leaves out the J gene; it was filled in here by matching the DNA to germline. Germline values: CDR1 VTNTFY, CDR2 YDVSTARD (reference sequence). The CDR3 totals 12 residues. J gave up 7 bases and V 0 bases, and 3 bases lay outside the gene matches. The CDR3 nucleotides are TGTGCCACCTGGGACAGGCACTATAAGAAACTCTTT. Its protein product is CATWDRHYKKLF.

With respect to this clone: The sample holds other DNA sequences that translate to the same CDR3. The V call is TRGV3, the J call TRGJ1 or TRGJ2. Here the J gene was assigned by germline matching of the DNA, as TCRdb has none. Trimming took 0 bases from V and 6 from J; bases not matched to a gene: 5. Germline loops: CDR1 VTNTFY, CDR2 YDVSTARD (reference sequence). This CDR3 is 13 amino acids long. The CDR3 sequence is CATWDRRGYKKLF. The CDR3 nucleotides are TGTGCCACCTGGGACAGGCGAGGTTATAAGAAACTCTTT.

This clone occurred a few times. TCRdb has a much larger clone's protein, which differs at residue 13 from the translation of this DNA, likely because of a read error; what is shown is the protein translated from the DNA. The identical CDR3 is also encoded by other nucleotide sequences in the sample. CDR3 DNA sequence: TGTGCCTTGTGGGAGGTCGGCGAGTTGGGCAAAAAAAGCAAGGTATTT. It codes for CALWEVGELGKKSKVF. This chain joins TRGV9 and TRGJP. The J gene was not available in TCRdb and was assigned here by matching the DNA to germline segments. From germline, CDR1 is GITISATS and CDR2 ISYDGTV (reference sequence). The CDR3 is 16 amino acids.

A few counts support this clone. The rearrangement uses TRGV9 and TRGJ1 or TRGJ2. Here the J gene was assigned by germline matching of the DNA, as TCRdb has none. This CDR3 has 16 amino acids. Germline V gene data show CDR1 as GITISATS and CDR2 as ISYDGTV (reference sequence). V gave up 3 bases and J gave up 1 base; unmatched junction bases: 12. For the CDR3, the DNA is TGTGCCTTGTGGGAGACTGAAAACCTTAATTATTATAAGAAACTCTTT. This gives the protein CALWETENLNYYKKLF.

The table lists this clone with a few counts. The chain is built from TRGV9 and TRGJ1 or TRGJ2. TCRdb is silent on the J gene; assignment here came from matching the DNA to germline. Losses at the gene ends were 4 bases for V and 4 bases for J; bases not matched to a gene: 7. Germline V gene data show CDR1 as GITISATS and CDR2 as ISYDGTV (reference sequence). This CDR3 comprises 13 residues. The CDR3 DNA sequence: TGTGCCTTGTGGGAACCGGCCTATTATAAGAAACTCTTT. It encodes CALWEPAYYKKLF.

The V gene is TRGV2, the J gene TRGJ1 or TRGJ2. The J gene was missing in TCRdb and was found by matching the end of the DNA to germline. Germline values: CDR1 EGSNGY, CDR2 YDSYNSKV. The CDR3 is made up of 14 amino acids. V lost 0 bases, J lost 3 bases, and 5 bases stayed unmatched. The CDR3 loop reads CATWDGRSYYKKLF. CDR3 DNA sequence: TGTGCCACCTGGGACGGGCGAAGTTATTATAAGAAACTCTTT.

This clone has more than one count but fewer than ten. This chain uses TRGV2 with TRGJ1 or TRGJ2. No J gene is reported in TCRdb; it was inferred here by comparing the DNA with germline. The CDR3 runs to 13 residues. From germline, CDR1 is EGSNGY and CDR2 YDSYNSKV. Trimming at V came to 4 bases and at J to 4 bases, leaving 7 bases not matched to a gene. The CDR3, as DNA: TGTGCCACCTGGGAAAAGCGGTATTATAAGAAACTCTTT. It yields the protein CATWEKRYYKKLF.

The V and J genes are TRGV2 and TRGJ1 or TRGJ2. In the absence of a J gene in TCRdb, the DNA was matched to germline to assign it here. The V segment lost 4 bases and the J segment 2 bases; nucleotides outside the gene matches: 5. CDR1 is EGSNGY, CDR2 YDSYNSKV, per germline. The CDR3 totals 13 residues. The CDR3 DNA reads as TGTGCCACCTGGGAGGCGTATTATTATAAGAAACTCTTT. Translated, it gives CATWEAYYYKKLF.

This clone has only a few counts. TCRdb records a much larger clone's protein for this DNA, with a difference at residue 5 that likely arises from a read error; the protein given is the translation of the DNA. The rearrangement uses TRGV10 and TRGJ1 or TRGJ2. TCRdb is silent on the J gene; assignment here came from matching the DNA to germline. TRGV10 is noted as an ORF with a role that remains uncertain. The CDR3 contains 12 residues. The ends lost 7 bases at V and 8 bases at J; junction bases unmatched: 9. The CDR3 loop reads CAAWSKSDKKLF. Written as DNA, the CDR3 is TGTGCTGCGTGGTCTAAGTCGGATAAGAAACTCTTT.

This sequence joins TRGV8 and TRGJ1 or TRGJ2. Germline matching of the DNA provided the J gene here, since TCRdb leaves it blank. CDR1 and CDR2 (germline): VENAVY, YDSYNSRV. The CDR3 runs 14 residues. The V gene end was trimmed by 4 bases and the J gene end by 0 bases; junction bases not matched to a gene: 6. CDR3 coding DNA: TGTGCCACCTGGGAACCGACGAATTATTATAAGAAACTCTTT. Its translation: CATWEPTNYYKKLF.

This clone was observed a handful of times. CDR3 in amino acids: CATWDGMNYYKKLF. DNA for the CDR3: TGTGCCACCTGGGACGGGATGAATTATTATAAGAAACTCTTT. The rearrangement joins TRGV2 to TRGJ1 or TRGJ2. The J gene, left out of TCRdb, was set here by checking the DNA against germline. Trimming cost V 0 bases and J 0 bases; bases outside gene matches: 2. Germline V lookup: CDR1 EGSNGY, CDR2 YDSYNSKV. The CDR3 runs 14 residues.

This clone was counted a few times. TCRdb records a much larger clone's protein for this DNA, with a difference at residue 7 that likely arises from a read error; the protein given is the translation of the DNA. The sample has other DNA sequences that encode this CDR3 too. This chain links TRGV2 with TRGJ1 or TRGJ2. Assignment of the J gene here rests on matching the DNA to germline, because TCRdb gives none. In germline, CDR1 is EGSNGY, CDR2 YDSYNSKV. V was pared by 0 bases and J by 5 bases, with 1 base of the junction left unmatched. This CDR3 is 12 amino acids long. CDR3 nucleotides: TGTGCCACCTGGGACGGGAATTATAAGAAACTCTTT. This sequence encodes CATWDGNYKKLF.

The V and J genes are TRGV10 and TRGJ1 or TRGJ2. The J gene is not listed in TCRdb, so it was assigned here from a DNA match to germline. TRGV10 is identified as an open reading frame with a role that is uncertain. The CDR3 totals 14 residues. The V and J ends lost 8 bases and 0 bases, in that order; junction bases with no gene match: 8. CDR3 protein: CAAWACRNYYKKLF. The CDR3 bases are TGTGCTGCGTGGGCCTGCAGGAATTATTATAAGAAACTCTTT.

In regard to this clone: Because the CDR3's place on the DNA is in doubt, the DNA is left out and the CDR3 is given as listed by TCRdb. No J gene was assigned, while the V gene was called as TRGV11. TRGV11 counts as an open reading frame of uncertain function. The CDR3 length equals 16 residues, ends included. CDR3 sequence: CTTVPAGPTHYYKKLF.

This clone has just a few counts. The rearrangement links TRGV4 to TRGJ1 or TRGJ2. As TCRdb names no J gene, one was assigned here on the basis of a DNA match to germline. V lost 1 base and J lost 9; bases outside the gene matches: 3. This CDR3 is 11 amino acids long. The germline V gene has CDR1 EGSTGY and CDR2 YDSYTSSV. As DNA, the CDR3 is TGTGCCACCTGGGATGGAAGTAAGAAACTCTTT. Encoded protein: CATWDGSKKLF.

The chain combines TRGV10 with TRGJ1 or TRGJ2. The J gene was not available in TCRdb and was assigned here by matching the DNA to germline segments. TRGV10 is marked as an open reading frame, function uncertain. V lost 8 bases to trimming and J lost 2 bases; unmatched junction nucleotides: 10. This CDR3 spans 14 amino acids. The CDR3 DNA is TGTGCTGCGTGGGACCACCCCGATTATTATAAGAAACTCTTT. Its translation: CAAWDHPDYYKKLF.

Concerning this clone itself: Other DNA sequences in the sample encode the same CDR3. With the J gene uncalled, the V gene is TRGV4. The CDR3 is 9 amino acids. CDR1 EGSTGY and CDR2 YDSYTSSV come from the germline V gene. The CDR3 sequence: CATWGRGLF. Here the CDR3 DNA reads TGTGCCACCTGGGGGCGGGGGCTCTTT.

By proportion, this clone is medium-sized. This chain joins TRGV2 and TRGJ1 or TRGJ2. As TCRdb names no J gene, one was assigned here on the basis of a DNA match to germline. In germline, CDR1 is EGSNGY, CDR2 YDSYNSKV. The CDR3 runs 11 residues. With 1 base clipped from V and 10 bases from J, the junction kept 4 bases outside the gene matches. This CDR3 reads CATWDGGKKLF. The CDR3 region has the DNA TGTGCCACCTGGGACGGTGGAAAGAAACTCTTT.

V usage is TRGV8 and J usage is TRGJP. No J gene is reported in TCRdb; it was inferred here by comparing the DNA with germline. The CDR3 length is 16 residues. CDR1 is VENAVY, CDR2 YDSYNSRV, per germline. V shed 1 base and J 7 bases; nucleotides not matched to a gene: 4. In DNA form, the CDR3 reads TGTGCCACCTGGGATAGTTCTGAGTTGGGCAAAAAAATCAAGGTATTT. Its protein is CATWDSSELGKKIKVF.

Notes on this clone: The DNA is omitted, as the CDR3 cannot be located on it reliably, and the CDR3 follows TCRdb's listing. The V gene corresponds to TRGV11; no J gene was called. TRGV11 falls under the ORF class, with uncertain function. The CDR3 has 18 residues if both end residues are counted. This CDR3 is CTTVPAGLGKIKGYKKLF.

This clone counts as medium-sized. The CDR3 reads CAAWEGDPKKLF. CDR3 bases: TGTGCTGCGTGGGAGGGGGATCCTAAGAAACTCTTT. The chain carries TRGV10 and TRGJ1 or TRGJ2. Here the J gene was assigned by germline matching of the DNA, as TCRdb has none. TRGV10 qualifies as an ORF whose function is uncertain. The CDR3 contains 12 residues. V was clipped by 8 bases and J by 9 bases; unmatched bases: 11.